This T cell receptor beta chain was recorded in a study of T cell responses to AZD1222 COVID-19 vaccine (dated by TCRdb to the early 2020s). In the study overall: AZD1222 recipients whose second dose came at about 4 weeks and those whose second dose came at about 12 weeks were combined into one group, since spike-specific TCR depth and breadth did not differ between the two schedules. TCR sequencing covered 230 to 250 trial participants: 207 given two doses of AZD1222 and around 25 given two doses of MenACWY control vaccine. Trial participants were enrolled into age subgroups of 18-55, 56-69 and 70-plus years, which contained approximately 150, 28 and 58 TCR-sequenced participants, respectively. The research as a whole found: Most participants were white British and females outnumbered males, and the authors suggested that clonal diversity may have been underestimated. CD4 TCRs associated with the vaccine covered the entire spike protein, and the dominant responses were in regions 160-218 and 743-854. A significant rise in spike-specific TCR breadth and depth was observed after two AZD1222 doses relative to day 0 and relative to MenACWY recipients. Reportedly, almost half of the unique spike-specific TCRs recognized epitopes lying outside the regions that are mutated in the B.1.351 and B.1.1.7 variants. Because no day 14 peak-response samples were available, repertoires were characterized only after the peak T cell response. In the small 56-69-year group, the increase in depth fell short of significance, most likely because of low power. Conclusions about previously exposed vaccinees are limited, since just a handful of AZD1222 recipients were seropositive for SARS-CoV-2 at baseline.

This clone was detected once. The antigen this receptor binds is unknown. At one end the junction does not follow the germline gene, possibly because of a read error. The CDR3 regions of human TCRbeta chains were analyzed by immunosequencing. On the study's bioinformatics: TCRs in the repertoires were matched against a reference library of SARS-CoV-2-specific TCRs that had been generated with the MIRA antigen-specificity platform. Breadth was defined as the fraction of unique TCRs that were SARS-CoV-2-associated. Depth was defined as the fraction of total T cells that were SARS-CoV-2-associated. Each spike-specific TCR was assigned to its reactive spike region and to a CD4 or CD8 class using the MIRA data. Log10-transformed breadth and depth values were compared by one-way ANOVA with Sidak's multiple comparisons tests. Drawn from immuneACCESS, this table holds only the in-frame rearrangements with V and J called that TCRdb kept. Clones are partly lost; checked studies trace under half to an unresolved V gene and leave the rest unexplained. That table furnishes V, J and clone size, whereas the DNA furnished D and trimming. This sample lists some 100,000 clones; over 90% were detected once. The ten largest clones take up under 2% of the sample.

The germline V gene encodes CDR1 SGHRS and CDR2 YFSETQ. The CDR3 contains 12 residues, cysteine and phenylalanine counted. Only the CDR3 DNA stays, 36 bases, in frame from base 1. Read against the paper, the sample's time point label means: baseline before first vaccination. Vaccinee samples came from UK trials COV001 and COV002, including a single-blind randomized controlled phase 2/3 trial of AZD1222 (ChAdOx1 nCoV-19) in healthy adults. Trial participant PBMC samples were collected at day 0 and day 28 after the second dose for TCRbeta chain sequencing. The chain joins TRBV5-1 to TRBJ1-6, with no confident D gene call. This TCR came from an adult in good health. The input for sequencing was peripheral blood, taken on day 0 of AZD1222 vaccination. For the CDR3, the sequence is CASNSNNSPLHF. In nucleotide form, the sequence is TGCGCCAGCAACTCCAATAATTCACCCCTCCACTTT.